This T cell receptor (beta chain) was observed in a study of T cell responses to AZD1222 COVID-19 vaccine. The method was immunoSEQ multiplex PCR; TCRdb's version includes in-frame clones alone and lacks a portion of them. This sample has some 79,000 clones, with 60% to 85% found just once. With 8 bases removed from V and 1 base from J, the gap between germline ends came to 14 bases. The germline gives CDR1 MNHEY, CDR2 SVGEGT. This CDR3 region has 14 residues. This TCR was sampled from an adult who received the AZD1222 COVID-19 vaccine. J is TRBJ1-1 and V is TRBV6-2 or TRBV6-3; D is perhaps TRBD1 (5 bases). This specimen was peripheral blood, taken 28 days after the second AZD1222 dose. Here the CDR3 reads CASRPGGGNTEAFF. CDR3 nucleotides: TGTGCCAGCCGCCCCGGTGGGGGGAACACTGAAGCTTTCTTT.